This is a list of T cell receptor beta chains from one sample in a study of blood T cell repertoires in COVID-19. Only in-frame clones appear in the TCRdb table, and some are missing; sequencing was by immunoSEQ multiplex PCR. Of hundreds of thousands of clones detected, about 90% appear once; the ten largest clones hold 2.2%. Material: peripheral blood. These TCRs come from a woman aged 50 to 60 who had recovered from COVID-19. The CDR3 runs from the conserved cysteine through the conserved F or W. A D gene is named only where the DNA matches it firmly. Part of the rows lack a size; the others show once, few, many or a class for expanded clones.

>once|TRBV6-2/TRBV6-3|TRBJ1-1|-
TGTGCCAGCAGTACCCCCGGGGGGGGGCTTGGAACTGAAGCTTTCTTT
CASSTPGGGLGTEAFF
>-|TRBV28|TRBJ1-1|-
TGTGCCAGCAGTCAGTCAGACTCGTGGTCCACTGAAGCTTTCTTT
CASSQSDSWSTEAFF
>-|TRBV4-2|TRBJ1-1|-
TGTGCCAGCCGACGGGATAGGATGAACACTGAAGCTTTCTTT
CASRRDRMNTEAFF
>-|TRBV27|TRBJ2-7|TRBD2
TGTGCCAGCAGTTTATATGGGGGAGGGTACGAGCAGTACTTC
CASSLYGGGYEQYF
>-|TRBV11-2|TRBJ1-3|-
TGTGCCAGCACACAGCCCTCTGGAAACACCATATATTTT
CASTQPSGNTIYF
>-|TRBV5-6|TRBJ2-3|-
TGTGCCAGCAGCTGGGGGCAAGGGCGGTCCACAGATACGCAGTATTTT
CASSWGQGRSTDTQYF
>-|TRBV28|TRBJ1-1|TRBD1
TGTGCCAGCAGTCTTATCTTCGGACAGGGTAATGAAGCTTTCTTT
CASSLIFGQGNEAFF
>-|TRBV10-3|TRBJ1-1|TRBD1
TGTGCCATTTACAGGGGGGGAGAAGCTTTCTTT
CAIYRGGEAFF
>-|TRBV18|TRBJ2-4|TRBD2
TGTGCCAGCTCACCTGGGACTAGCGGGAGTGGAGACATTCAGTACTTC
CASSPGTSGSGDIQYF
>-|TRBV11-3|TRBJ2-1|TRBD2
TGTGCCAGCAGCAGGACTAGCGGGAGTAGCTCCTACAATGAGCAGTTCTTC
CASSRTSGSSSYNEQFF
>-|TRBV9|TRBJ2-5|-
TGTGCCAGCAGCGTAGCTACAAGACAGCAAGAGACCCAGTACTTC
CASSVATRQQETQYF
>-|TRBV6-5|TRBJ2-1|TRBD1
TGTGCCAGCAGTACCACAGGGGGCGGGGGCGAGCAGTTCTTC
CASSTTGGGGEQFF
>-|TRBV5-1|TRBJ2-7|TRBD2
TGCGCCAGCAGCTTCGGACTAGCGGGGCCTGCCTCCTACGAGCAGTACTTC
CASSFGLAGPASYEQYF
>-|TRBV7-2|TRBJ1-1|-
TGTGCCAGCAGCTCTACAGGATACACTGAAGCTTTCTTT
CASSSTGYTEAFF
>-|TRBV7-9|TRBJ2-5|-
TGTGCCAGCAGCTTGTTTGCAGGGGAGACCCAGTACTTC
CASSLFAGETQYF
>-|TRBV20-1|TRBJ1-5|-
TGCAGTGCTAGTGACACAAATCAGCCCCAGCATTTT
CSASDTNQPQHF
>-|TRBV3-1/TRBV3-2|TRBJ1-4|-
TGTGCCAGCAGCCGAAACGGAAAACTGTTTTTT
CASSRNGKLFF
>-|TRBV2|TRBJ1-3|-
TGTGCCAGCACGAGCTCTGGAAACACCATATATTTT
CASTSSGNTIYF
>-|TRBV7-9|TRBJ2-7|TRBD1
TGTGCCAGCAGCCCACAGCAGGGACAGCAACACTCCTACGAGCAGTACTTC
CASSPQQGQQHSYEQYF
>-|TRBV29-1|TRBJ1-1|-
TGCAGCGTTGGAGGACAGCGGAACACTGAAGCTTTCTTT
CSVGGQRNTEAFF
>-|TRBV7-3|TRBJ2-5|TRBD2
TGTGCCAGCAGCATGGGACTAGCGGGGGCGGAGACCCAGTACTTC
CASSMGLAGAETQYF
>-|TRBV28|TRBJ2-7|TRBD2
TGTGCCAGCAGTACCTTGACTAGCGCATACTCCTACGAGCAGTACTTC
CASSTLTSAYSYEQYF
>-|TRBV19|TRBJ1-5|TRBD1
TGTGCCAGTAGTCACGCTAAACAGGGGGCGAGCAATCAGCCCCAGCATTTT
CASSHAKQGASNQPQHF